These T cell receptor beta chains were read from a single sample in a study of CD8 T cells in ankylosing spondylitis. TCRdb reanalysed the 5' RACE reads using MiXCR and keeps one entry per CDR3 protein. The sample holds about 89,000 distinct CDR3 sequences; around 26% are singletons and the top ten take around 56%. The sequenced sample was blood, either unsorted or a sorted T cell fraction (not recorded which). These receptors all stem from a male donor with ankylosing spondylitis or in good health (not recorded which). The CDR3 runs from the conserved cysteine through the conserved F or W. A D gene is named only where the DNA matches it firmly. The size entry is marked missing in some rows and otherwise reads once, few, many or a size class.

>TRBD1|16|TRBV5-1|few|TRBJ2-1
CASSLFTGTGAKEQFF
TGCGCCAGCAGCTTATTCACCGGGACAGGGGCGAAAGAGCAGTTCTTC
>TRBD2|15|TRBV7-2|.|TRBJ2-1
CASSLGGRASNEQFF
TGTGCCAGCAGCTTGGGCGGGAGGGCCAGCAATGAGCAGTTCTTC
>TRBD2|15|TRBV5-6|.|TRBJ2-5
CASSHAGVLEETQYF
TGTGCCAGCAGCCACGCGGGAGTGTTGGAAGAGACCCAGTACTTC
>.|12|TRBV24-1|few|TRBJ1-4
CATLVWVNFLFF
TGTGCCACCCTGGTGTGGGTTAATTTTCTGTTTTTT
>TRBD2|15|TRBV5-1|.|TRBJ2-1
CASSPGLTLYNEQFF
TGCGCCAGCAGCCCGGGACTAACCTTATACAATGAGCAGTTCTTC
>TRBD2|17|TRBV15|many|TRBJ2-3
CATSRDVPAGGLDTQYF
TGTGCCACCAGCAGAGATGTTCCAGCGGGGGGCCTGGATACGCAGTATTTT
>.|15|TRBV5-6|.|TRBJ2-5
CASSWRTVPDGAQYF
TGTGCCAGCAGCTGGAGGACAGTGCCAGATGGGGCCCAGTACTTC
>.|12|TRBV3-1|.|TRBJ2-3
CASSQRQGTQYF
TGTGCCAGCAGCCAACGGCAGGGTACGCAGTATTTT
>.|13|TRBV6-2/TRBV6-3|.|TRBJ2-2
CASSILTTGELFF
TGTGCCAGCAGTATCCTTACCACCGGGGAGCTGTTTTTT
>TRBD2|17|TRBV5-1|many|TRBJ2-1
CASSLLAGGSAYNEQFF
TGCGCCAGCAGCTTACTAGCGGGAGGGTCGGCCTACAATGAGCAGTTCTTC
>.|17|TRBV5-1|.|TRBJ2-4
CASSLALRAVGKNIQYF
TGCGCCAGCAGCCTAGCCCTCCGGGCAGTAGGCAAAAACATTCAGTACTTC